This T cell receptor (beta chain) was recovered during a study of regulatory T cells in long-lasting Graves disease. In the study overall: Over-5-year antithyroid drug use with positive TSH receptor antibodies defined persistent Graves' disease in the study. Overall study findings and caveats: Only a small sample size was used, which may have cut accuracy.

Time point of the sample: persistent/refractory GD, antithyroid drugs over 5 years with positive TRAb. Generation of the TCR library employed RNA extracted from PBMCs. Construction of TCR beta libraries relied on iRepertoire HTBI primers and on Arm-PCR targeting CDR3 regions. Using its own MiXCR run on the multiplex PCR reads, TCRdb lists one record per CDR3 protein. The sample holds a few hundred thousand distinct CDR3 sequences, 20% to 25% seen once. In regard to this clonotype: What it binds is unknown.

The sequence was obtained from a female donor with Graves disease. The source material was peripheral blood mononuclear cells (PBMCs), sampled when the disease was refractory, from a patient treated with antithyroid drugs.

In nucleotides, the CDR3 is TGCAGCGTTGAAGGCGTGGACAGCCTCTATGGCTACACCTTC. Amino acid sequence: CSVEGVDSLYGYTF. The V call is TRBV29-1, the J call TRBJ1-2; the D gene is possibly TRBD1 (6 bases). Germline CDR1 and CDR2: SQVTM and ANQGSEA. CDR3 length equals 14 residues. The V end lost 1 base, the J end lost 4 bases, and 13 bases lay between the germline ends. The variable domain in full, with the rest retrieved from reference TRBV29-1 and TRBJ1-2, is SAVISQKPSRDICQRGTSLTIQCQVDSQVTMMFWYRQQPGQSLTLIATANQGSEATYESGFVIDKFPISRPNLTFSTLTVSNMSPEDSSIYLCSVEGVDSLYGYTFGSGTRLTVV.